What follows describes a single T cell receptor beta chain. The antigen remains undetermined. The germline V gene has CDR1 ENHRY and CDR2 SYGVKD. V gave up 6 bases and J gave up 0 bases; unmatched junction bases: 4. The CDR3 extends over 14 amino acids. The method was immunoSEQ multiplex PCR; TCRdb's version includes in-frame clones alone and lacks a portion of them. The sample has approximately 69,000 clones, around 94% seen once; the top ten hold about a sixth. This sample is part of a study of OX40 agonist ivuxolimab in advanced cancers. General study points: Partial responders receiving 0.1-3.0 mg/kg showed among the lowest clonal expansion.

The input for sequencing was CD4+ or CD8+ T cells sorted from blood, taken in a trial of the OX40 agonist ivuxolimab. The chain couples TRBV10-3 to TRBJ2-7; the match to TRBD1 covers 8 bases. The clonotype was recovered from an adult with an advanced solid tumor such as melanoma, head and neck, liver or kidney cancer. The CDR3 DNA follows: TGTGCCATCAGGGGGACAGGATTCTCCTACGAGCAGTACTTC. Amino acids: CAIRGTGFSYEQYF.